Below are 9 T cell receptor beta chains sequenced from a single sample in a study of blood T cell repertoires in COVID-19. Sequencing used immunoSEQ multiplex PCR; TCRdb keeps in-frame clones, though not all of them. Found here are about 230,000 clones, around nine tenths of them singletons; the top ten hold roughly 4%. Source material: PBMCs or T cells enriched from blood (not recorded which). The receptors come from a woman aged 25-40 years with acute COVID-19.

This chain joins TRBV18 and TRBJ2-5, with TRBD1 matching 7 bases. This CDR3 comprises 15 residues. Germline CDR1 and CDR2: KGHSH and LQKENI. V gave up 2 bases and J gave up 4 bases; unmatched junction bases: 7. The DNA of the CDR3 is TGTGCCAGCTCACCAGTACAGGGGACCGGAGAGACCCAGTACTTC. Its protein product is CASSPVQGTGETQYF.

A single count supports this clone. The chain carries TRBV28 and TRBJ2-7, with TRBD1 as a possible D gene (5 bases). From germline, CDR1 is MDHEN and CDR2 SYDVKM. V dropped 2 bases and J dropped 0 bases, with 14 bases sitting between them. There are 16 residues in the CDR3. The CDR3 bases are TGTGCCAGCAGTTTACCGGCTTCGACAGTCTCCTACGAGCAGTACTTC. Translation: CASSLPASTVSYEQYF. Filled out from reference TRBV28 and TRBJ2-7, the complete variable domain reads DVKVTQSSRYLVKRTGEKVFLECVQDMDHENMFWYRQDPGLGLRLIYFSYDVKMKEKGDIPEGYSVSREKKERFSLILESASTNQTSMYLCASSLPASTVSYEQYFGPGTRLTVT.

This chain joins TRBV5-4 and TRBJ2-3; a possible D gene is TRBD2 (5 bases). The CDR3 totals 15 residues. Between the trimmed V and J ends, which lost 2 bases and 5 bases, there was a span of 15 bases. Per germline, CDR1 SGHNT and CDR2 YYREEE (reference sequence). CDR3 region: CASSFVMEVGDTQYF. CDR3 sequence (DNA): TGTGCCAGCAGCTTTGTGATGGAGGTCGGAGATACGCAGTATTTT.

V usage is TRBV5-6 and J usage is TRBJ1-5; 7 bases are a match to TRBD1. CDR3 size: 14 residues. Germline assignment: CDR1 SGHDT and CDR2 YYEEEE. The V and J ends lost 0 bases and 7 bases, in that order; junction bases with no gene match: 4. CDR3 protein: CASSLGAGGQPQHF. CDR3 in DNA: TGTGCCAGCAGCTTGGGTGCAGGGGGGCAGCCCCAGCATTTT.

The chain uses TRBV7-8 and TRBJ1-5; no reliable D call. Per the germline V gene, CDR1 is SGHVS and CDR2 is FQNEAQ. CDR3 length: 16 residues. Trimming stripped 3 bases from V and 2 bases from J, with 14 bases between. The CDR3 reads CASSLFPRSGNQPQHF. The CDR3 DNA is TGTGCCAGCAGCTTGTTTCCTCGCAGTGGCAATCAGCCCCAGCATTTT.

The table lists this clone with a few counts. This rearrangement joins TRBV5-6 to TRBJ1-2; the D gene is possibly TRBD1 (5 bases). CDR1 SGHDT and CDR2 YYEEEE come from the germline V gene. The germline V and J ends were trimmed by 6 bases and 8 bases, with 20 bases remaining between them. The CDR3 extends over 14 amino acids. CDR3 DNA sequence: TGTGCCAGCACCCCGATTGGGGCGTCCACCGGCTACACCTTC. Its translation: CASTPIGASTGYTF.

This sequence joins TRBV3-1 (or the pseudogene TRBV3-2) and TRBJ1-1; a possible D gene is TRBD1 (6 bases). V shed 1 base and J shed 5 bases, with 17 bases lying between them. CDR3 length: 16 amino acids. The germline V gene has CDR1 LGHDT and CDR2 YNNKEL (reference sequence). The CDR3 nucleotides read TGTGCCAGCAGCCAAGTGCTCGGCAGGGGAAGGACTGAAGCTTTCTTT. It translates to CASSQVLGRGRTEAFF.

CDR3 amino acids: CSASSGISEAFF. The DNA of the CDR3 is TGCAGTGCTAGTTCCGGTATATCTGAAGCTTTCTTT. This chain connects TRBV20-1 to TRBJ1-1, with unresolved D. The V gene lost 3 bases and the J gene lost 6 bases, with 11 bases spanning the gap. The V gene's germline CDR1 is DFQATT and CDR2 SNEGSKA (reference sequence). The length of the CDR3 is 12 residues.

This clone occurred once. Sequence at one end of the junction differs from germline and may be a read error. The chain uses TRBV3-1 (or the pseudogene TRBV3-2) and TRBJ2-7; TRBD1 aligns across 8 bases. This CDR3 is built from 11 residues. Germline CDR1 LGHDT, CDR2 YNNKEL (reference sequence). Here the CDR3 reads CASSHGTGWDF. In DNA, the CDR3 is TGTGCCAGCAGCCACGGGACAGGCTGGGACTTC.